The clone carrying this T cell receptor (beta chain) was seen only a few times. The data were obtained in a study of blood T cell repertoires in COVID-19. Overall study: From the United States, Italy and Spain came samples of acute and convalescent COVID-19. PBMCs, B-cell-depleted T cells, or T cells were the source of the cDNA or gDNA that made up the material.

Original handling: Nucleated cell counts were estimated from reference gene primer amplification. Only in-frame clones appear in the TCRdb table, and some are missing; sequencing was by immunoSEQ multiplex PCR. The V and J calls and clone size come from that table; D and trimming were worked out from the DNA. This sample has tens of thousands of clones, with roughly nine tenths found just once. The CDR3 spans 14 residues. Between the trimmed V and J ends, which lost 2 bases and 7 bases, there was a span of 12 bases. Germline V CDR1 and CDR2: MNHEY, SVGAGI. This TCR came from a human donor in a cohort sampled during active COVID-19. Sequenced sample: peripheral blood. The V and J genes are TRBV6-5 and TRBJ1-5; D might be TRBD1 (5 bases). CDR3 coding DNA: TGTGCCAGCAGTTACCAAGGGGTAGGGCAGCCCCAGCATTTT. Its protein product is CASSYQGVGQPQHF.